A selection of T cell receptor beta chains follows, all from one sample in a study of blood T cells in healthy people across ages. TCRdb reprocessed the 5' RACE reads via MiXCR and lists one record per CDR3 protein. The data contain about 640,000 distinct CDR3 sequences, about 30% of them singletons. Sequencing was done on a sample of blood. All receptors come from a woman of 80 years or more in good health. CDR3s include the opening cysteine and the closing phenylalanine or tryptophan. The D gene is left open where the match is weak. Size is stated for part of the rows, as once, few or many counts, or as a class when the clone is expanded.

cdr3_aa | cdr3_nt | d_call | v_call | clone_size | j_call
CASISRGGSSYNEQFF | TGTGCCAGCATTTCCCGGGGCGGTAGCTCCTACAATGAGCAGTTCTTC | . | TRBV6-2/TRBV6-3 | many | TRBJ2-1
CASSQAGTAGYGYTF | TGTGCCAGCAGCCAAGCCGGGACGGCTGGCTATGGCTACACCTTC | . | TRBV4-2 | many | TRBJ1-2
CASSLRTGWYEQYF | TGTGCCAGCAGCCTTAGGACAGGGTGGTACGAGCAGTACTTC | TRBD1 | TRBV6-1 | many | TRBJ2-7
CSASNSQSSYNEQFF | TGCAGTGCTAGTAACTCACAGAGCTCCTACAATGAGCAGTTCTTC | . | TRBV20-1 | . | TRBJ2-1
CSARTGRINQPQHF | TGCAGTGCGAGGACAGGGAGGATCAATCAGCCCCAGCATTTT | TRBD1 | TRBV20-1 | many | TRBJ1-5
CASSWRATNQPQHF | TGTGCCAGCAGCTGGAGGGCTACCAATCAGCCCCAGCATTTT | . | TRBV5-6 | . | TRBJ1-5
CASSYLTGGETQYF | TGTGCCAGCAGCTACCTAACAGGGGGCGAGACCCAGTACTTC | TRBD1 | TRBV7-9 | many | TRBJ2-5
CASSPGQYNEKLFF | TGTGCCAGCTCACCGGGACAGTATAATGAAAAACTGTTTTTT | TRBD1 | TRBV18 | . | TRBJ1-4
CSARQGGDSPLHF | TGCAGTGCTAGACAAGGGGGCGATTCACCCCTCCACTTT | TRBD1 | TRBV20-1 | . | TRBJ1-6
CAWSVGGASADTQYF | TGTGCCTGGAGTGTAGGGGGGGCCAGCGCAGATACGCAGTATTTT | . | TRBV30 | . | TRBJ2-3
CSVTLAGGPYNEQFF | TGCAGCGTAACTTTAGCGGGGGGGCCTTACAATGAGCAGTTCTTC | TRBD2 | TRBV29-1 | many | TRBJ2-1
CASRDGDSQTDTQYF | TGTGCCAGCAGAGATGGGGACAGTCAAACAGATACGCAGTATTTT | TRBD1 | TRBV9 | many | TRBJ2-3
CASSIGRGGTGETQYF | TGTGCCAGTAGTATAGGTCGCGGGGGGACGGGAGAGACCCAGTACTTC | TRBD2 | TRBV19 | few | TRBJ2-5
CASSYGTRFHEQFF | TGTGCCAGCAGTTACGGAACTAGATTCCATGAGCAGTTCTTC | . | TRBV6-2/TRBV6-3 | many | TRBJ2-1
CASSDRGRRGYTF | TGTGCCAGCAGTGACAGGGGGCGACGTGGCTACACCTTC | TRBD1 | TRBV6-1 | many | TRBJ1-2
CASSPLGGNNEQFF | TGCGCCAGCAGCCCTTTGGGGGGTAACAATGAGCAGTTCTTC | . | TRBV5-1 | many | TRBJ2-1
CASSSLSSYNSPLHF | TGTGCCAGCAGCTCACTGAGCTCCTATAATTCACCCCTCCACTTT | . | TRBV5-6 | . | TRBJ1-6
CASSSQGGLKNEKLFF | TGTGCCAGCAGCTCCCAGGGAGGCCTAAAAAATGAAAAACTGTTTTTT | . | TRBV7-2 | . | TRBJ1-4
CSAGGLAGGDDEQFF | TGCAGTGCTGGGGGACTAGCGGGGGGGGACGATGAGCAGTTCTTC | TRBD2 | TRBV20-1 | many | TRBJ2-1
CSAGWGQDNQPQHF | TGCAGTGCTGGGTGGGGACAGGACAATCAGCCCCAGCATTTT | TRBD1 | TRBV20-1 | once | TRBJ1-5
CASSRSGGDQPQHF | TGTGCCAGCAGCCGCTCCGGGGGGGATCAGCCCCAGCATTTT | . | TRBV3-1 | few | TRBJ1-5
CASSSRASYEQYF | TGTGCCAGCAGCAGCCGGGCCTCCTACGAGCAGTACTTC | . | TRBV7-2 | . | TRBJ2-7
CSVPDQETQYF | TGCAGCGTTCCAGACCAAGAGACCCAGTACTTC | . | TRBV29-1 | . | TRBJ2-5
CATSEAGEIDTQYF | TGTGCCACCAGTGAAGCGGGAGAGATAGATACGCAGTATTTT | TRBD2 | TRBV24-1 | few | TRBJ2-3
CASSLKGRAQETQYF | TGTGCCAGCAGCTTAAAGGGTCGGGCACAAGAGACCCAGTACTTC | . | TRBV7-9 | . | TRBJ2-5
CSASGAVMYEQYF | TGCAGTGCTAGCGGGGCGGTGATGTACGAGCAGTACTTC | . | TRBV20-1 | many | TRBJ2-7
CSATLPQGYTEAFF | TGCAGTGCTACCTTACCTCAGGGATACACTGAAGCTTTCTTT | . | TRBV20-1 | . | TRBJ1-1
CASRPSGNTIYF | TGTGCCAGCAGGCCCTCTGGAAACACCATATATTTT | . | TRBV2 | . | TRBJ1-3
CASSWDGGARTEQYF | TGCGCCAGCAGCTGGGATGGGGGGGCGAGGACCGAGCAGTACTTC | . | TRBV5-1 | few | TRBJ2-7
CASSLGQGAGEAFF | TGTGCCAGCTCGCTGGGACAGGGGGCGGGAGAAGCTTTCTTT | TRBD1 | TRBV18 | . | TRBJ1-1
CSATVPGNQPQHF | TGCAGTGCTACAGTGCCAGGCAATCAGCCCCAGCATTTT | . | TRBV20-1 | many | TRBJ1-5
CASSSSSGGAYNEQYF | TGTGCCAGCAGCTCCTCTAGCGGGGGCGCATACAATGAGCAGTACTTC | TRBD2 | TRBV11-2 | few | TRBJ2-7
CASSPREGFNTEAFF | TGTGCCAGCAGCCCACGTGAGGGATTTAACACTGAAGCTTTCTTT | . | TRBV9 | many | TRBJ1-1
CSASLGQGPQHF | TGCAGTGCTAGTTTGGGGCAAGGGCCCCAGCATTTT | . | TRBV20-1 | many | TRBJ1-5
CSARGQGLAGTGAYEQYF | TGCAGTGCTAGAGGGCAGGGTTTGGCGGGGACTGGCGCCTACGAGCAGTACTTC | . | TRBV20-1 | . | TRBJ2-7
CSASKRDRAYEQYF | TGCAGTGCTTCAAAGAGGGACAGGGCCTACGAGCAGTACTTC | TRBD1 | TRBV20-1 | . | TRBJ2-7
CASSLSQTGLNTEAFF | TGCGCCAGCAGCTTGTCCCAGACAGGGCTGAACACTGAAGCTTTCTTT | TRBD1 | TRBV5-1 | many | TRBJ1-1
CASSLAGRGQGETQYF | TGTGCCAGCAGCTTAGCGGGCCGGGGGCAAGGGGAGACCCAGTACTTC | . | TRBV7-2 | many | TRBJ2-5
CSAPDRIVNQPQHF | TGCAGTGCTCCGGACAGAATAGTCAATCAGCCCCAGCATTTT | . | TRBV20-1 | . | TRBJ1-5
CASSLPGDTQYF | TGCGCCAGCAGCTTGCCCGGTGATACGCAGTATTTT | . | TRBV5-1 | many | TRBJ2-3
CSARDQGPDRVDSPLHF | TGCAGTGCTAGAGATCAGGGCCCGGACAGAGTCGATTCACCCCTCCACTTT | . | TRBV20-1 | few | TRBJ1-6
CASSSRGRAAFRTQYF | TGTGCCAGCTCCTCCAGGGGGCGGGCCGCGTTTCGGACCCAGTACTTC | TRBD1 | TRBV6-6 | few | TRBJ2-5
CASSSLTGEAWETQYF | TGTGCCAGCAGTTCGTTGACAGGGGAGGCATGGGAGACCCAGTACTTC | TRBD1 | TRBV27 | once | TRBJ2-5
CRALGGTEAFF | TGCAGGGCCCTGGGAGGCACTGAAGCTTTCTTT | . | TRBV20-1 | . | TRBJ1-1
CASSTPARLNTEAFF | TGTGCCAGTAGTACTCCGGCGCGATTGAACACTGAAGCTTTCTTT | . | TRBV19 | few | TRBJ1-1
CSAAGDSYYGQYF | TGCAGTGCTGCCGGAGACAGCTACTACGGGCAATACTTC | . | TRBV20-1 | . | TRBJ2-4
CSVRTGPYERYF | TGCAGCGTCCGGACAGGACCTTACGAGCGGTACTTC | TRBD1 | TRBV29-1 | . | TRBJ2-4
CASSPRSRGGSGETQYF | TGTGCCAGCAGCCCCCGCTCGAGAGGGGGTAGTGGAGAGACCCAGTACTTC | . | TRBV9 | many | TRBJ2-5
CASSVKGNYGYTF | TGTGCCAGCAGTGTAAAGGGGAACTATGGCTACACCTTC | . | TRBV6-6 | many | TRBJ1-2
CASSEVPPTETQYF | TGCGCCAGCAGTGAGGTGCCCCCAACAGAGACCCAGTACTTC | . | TRBV10-2 | many | TRBJ2-5
CASSLTQTGEKLFF | TGTGCCAGCAGTTTAACCCAAACCGGGGAAAAACTGTTTTTT | . | TRBV6-6 | many | TRBJ1-4
CASSRPGTTSYEQYF | TGTGCCAGCAGTCGACCCGGGACAACAAGCTACGAGCAGTACTTC | . | TRBV6-2/TRBV6-3 | many | TRBJ2-7
CASSFVRGANTEAFF | TGTGCCAGCAGCTTCGTCCGGGGAGCTAACACTGAAGCTTTCTTT | . | TRBV5-5 | few | TRBJ1-1
CASAVAPGRGTDTQYF | TGTGCCAGCGCAGTCGCCCCGGGACGCGGTACAGATACGCAGTATTTT | . | TRBV7-3 | many | TRBJ2-3
CASSVEQRGEKLFF | TGTGCCAGCAGCGTAGAACAGAGGGGTGAAAAACTGTTTTTT | . | TRBV9 | . | TRBJ1-4
CSARDLWKDRRSSNQPQHF | TGCAGTGCTAGAGATTTATGGAAGGACAGGAGATCTAGCAATCAGCCCCAGCATTTT | TRBD1 | TRBV20-1 | many | TRBJ1-5
CSAHGDRGVEQFF | TGCAGTGCCCACGGCGACAGGGGAGTTGAGCAGTTCTTC | TRBD1 | TRBV20-1 | few | TRBJ2-1
CASSQGTGTGEQYF | TGCGCCAGCAGCCAAGGGACAGGGACCGGCGAGCAGTACTTC | TRBD1 | TRBV4-3 | many | TRBJ2-7